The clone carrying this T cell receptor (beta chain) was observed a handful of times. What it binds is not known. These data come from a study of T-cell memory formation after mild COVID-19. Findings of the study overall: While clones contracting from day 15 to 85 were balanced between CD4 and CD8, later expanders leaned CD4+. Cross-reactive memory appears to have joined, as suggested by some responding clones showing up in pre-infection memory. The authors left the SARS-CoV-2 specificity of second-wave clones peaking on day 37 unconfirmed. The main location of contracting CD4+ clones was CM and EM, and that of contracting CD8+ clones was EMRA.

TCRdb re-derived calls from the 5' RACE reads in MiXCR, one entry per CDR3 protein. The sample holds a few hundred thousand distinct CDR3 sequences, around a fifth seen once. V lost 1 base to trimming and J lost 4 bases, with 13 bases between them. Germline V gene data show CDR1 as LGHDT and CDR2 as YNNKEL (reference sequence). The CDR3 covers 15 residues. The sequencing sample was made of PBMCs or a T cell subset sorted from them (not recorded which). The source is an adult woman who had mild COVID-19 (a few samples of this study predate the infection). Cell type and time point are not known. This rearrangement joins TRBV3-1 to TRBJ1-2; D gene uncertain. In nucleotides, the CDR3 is TGTGCCAGCAGCCAAGCTTCTTCGGCAGCCTATGGCTACACCTTC. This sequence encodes CASSQASSAAYGYTF.